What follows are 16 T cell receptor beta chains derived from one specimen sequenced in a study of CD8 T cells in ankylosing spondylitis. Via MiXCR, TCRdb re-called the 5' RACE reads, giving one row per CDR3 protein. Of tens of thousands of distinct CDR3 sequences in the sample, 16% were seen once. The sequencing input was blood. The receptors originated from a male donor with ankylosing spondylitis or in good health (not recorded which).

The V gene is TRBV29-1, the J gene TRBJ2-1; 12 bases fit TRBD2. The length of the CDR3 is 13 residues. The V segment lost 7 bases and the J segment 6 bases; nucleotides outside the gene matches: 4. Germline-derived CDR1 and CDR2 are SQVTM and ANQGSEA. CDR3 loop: CSGQLAGGNEQFF. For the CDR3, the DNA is TGCAGCGGCCAACTAGCGGGAGGCAATGAGCAGTTCTTC.

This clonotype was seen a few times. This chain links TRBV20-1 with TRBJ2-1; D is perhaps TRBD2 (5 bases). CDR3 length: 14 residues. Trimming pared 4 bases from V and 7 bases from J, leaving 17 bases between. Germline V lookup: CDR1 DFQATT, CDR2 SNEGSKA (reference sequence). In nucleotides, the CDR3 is TGCAGTGCTACGGTGACTGTACGAGGGAATGAGCAGTTCTTC. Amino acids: CSATVTVRGNEQFF.

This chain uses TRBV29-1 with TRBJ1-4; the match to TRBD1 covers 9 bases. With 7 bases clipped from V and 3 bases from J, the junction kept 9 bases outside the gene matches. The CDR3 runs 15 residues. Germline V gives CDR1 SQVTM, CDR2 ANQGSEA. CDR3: CSARDRENANEKLFF. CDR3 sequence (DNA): TGCAGCGCCAGGGACAGGGAGAATGCTAATGAAAAACTGTTTTTT.

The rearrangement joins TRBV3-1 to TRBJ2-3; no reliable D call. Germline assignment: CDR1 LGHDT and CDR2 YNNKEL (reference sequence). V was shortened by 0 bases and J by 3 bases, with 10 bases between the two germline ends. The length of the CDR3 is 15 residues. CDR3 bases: TGTGCCAGCAGCCAAGATTATGTCGGGACAGATACGCAGTATTTT. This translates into CASSQDYVGTDTQYF.

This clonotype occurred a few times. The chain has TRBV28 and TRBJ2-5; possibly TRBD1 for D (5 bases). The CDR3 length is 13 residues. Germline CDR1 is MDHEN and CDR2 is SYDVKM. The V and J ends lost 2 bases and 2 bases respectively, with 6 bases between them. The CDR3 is CASSLRGQETQYF. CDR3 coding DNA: TGTGCCAGCAGTTTAAGGGGTCAAGAGACCCAGTACTTC.

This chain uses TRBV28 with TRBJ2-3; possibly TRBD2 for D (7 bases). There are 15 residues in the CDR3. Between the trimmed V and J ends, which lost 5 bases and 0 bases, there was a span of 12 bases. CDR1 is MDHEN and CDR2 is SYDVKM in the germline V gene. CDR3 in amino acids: CASSRAGASTDTQYF. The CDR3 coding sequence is TGTGCCAGCAGTAGGGCGGGGGCGAGCACAGATACGCAGTATTTT.

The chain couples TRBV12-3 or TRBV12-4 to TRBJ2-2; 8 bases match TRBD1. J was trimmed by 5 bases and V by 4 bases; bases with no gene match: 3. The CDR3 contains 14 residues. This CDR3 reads CASSWTGKTGELFF. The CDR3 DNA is TGTGCCAGCAGTTGGACAGGGAAGACCGGGGAGCTGTTTTTT.

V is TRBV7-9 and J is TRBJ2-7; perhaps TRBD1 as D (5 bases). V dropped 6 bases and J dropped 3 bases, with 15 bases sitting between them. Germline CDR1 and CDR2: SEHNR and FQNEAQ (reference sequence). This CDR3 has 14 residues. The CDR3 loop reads CASRLRAQSYEQYF. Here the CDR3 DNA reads TGTGCCAGCAGGCTCAGGGCCCAGAGCTACGAGCAGTACTTC.

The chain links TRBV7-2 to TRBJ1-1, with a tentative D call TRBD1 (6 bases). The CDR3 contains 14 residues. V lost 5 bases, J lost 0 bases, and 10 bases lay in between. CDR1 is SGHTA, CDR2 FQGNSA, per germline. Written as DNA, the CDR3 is TGTGCCAGCAGCATCAGGGGACTGAACACTGAAGCTTTCTTT. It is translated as CASSIRGLNTEAFF.

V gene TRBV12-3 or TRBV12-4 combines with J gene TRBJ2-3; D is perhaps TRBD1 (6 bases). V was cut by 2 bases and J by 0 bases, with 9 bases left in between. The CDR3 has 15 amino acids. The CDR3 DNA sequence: TGTGCCAGCAGTTTAAGGGGGATTAGCACAGATACGCAGTATTTT. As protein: CASSLRGISTDTQYF.

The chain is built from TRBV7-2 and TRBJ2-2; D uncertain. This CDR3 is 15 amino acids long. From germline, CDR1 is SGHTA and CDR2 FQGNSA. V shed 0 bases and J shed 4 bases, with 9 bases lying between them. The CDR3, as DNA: TGTGCCAGCAGCTTAGCGATGGCTTTCACCGGGGAGCTGTTTTTT. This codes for CASSLAMAFTGELFF.

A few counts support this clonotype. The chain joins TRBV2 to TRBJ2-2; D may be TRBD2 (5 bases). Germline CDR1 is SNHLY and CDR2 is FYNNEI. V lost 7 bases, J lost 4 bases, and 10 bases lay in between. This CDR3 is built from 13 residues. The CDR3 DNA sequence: TGTGCCAGCATAGGGAGTCGCACCGGGGAGCTGTTTTTT. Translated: CASIGSRTGELFF.

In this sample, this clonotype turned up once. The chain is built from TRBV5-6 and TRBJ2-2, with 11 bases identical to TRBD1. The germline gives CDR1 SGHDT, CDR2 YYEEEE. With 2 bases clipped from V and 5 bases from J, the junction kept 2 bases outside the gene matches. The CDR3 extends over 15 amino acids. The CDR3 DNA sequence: TGTGCCAGCAGCTTCGGGACAGGGGGGACCGGGGAGCTGTTTTTT. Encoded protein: CASSFGTGGTGELFF.

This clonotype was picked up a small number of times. CDR3: CASSETRTEKLFF. CDR3 sequence (DNA): TGTGCCAGCAGTGAAACGCGGACAGAAAAACTGTTTTTT. The chain recombines TRBV6-1 with TRBJ1-4; D is possibly TRBD1 (5 bases). From germline, CDR1 is MNHNS and CDR2 SASEGT. Trimming took 2 bases from V and 8 from J, leaving 9 bases between them. This CDR3 spans 13 amino acids.

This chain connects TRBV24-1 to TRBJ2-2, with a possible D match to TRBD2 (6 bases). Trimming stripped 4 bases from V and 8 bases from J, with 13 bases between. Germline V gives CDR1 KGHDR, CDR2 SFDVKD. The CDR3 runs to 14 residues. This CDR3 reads CATSEWDFPGELFF. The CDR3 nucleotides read TGTGCCACCAGTGAATGGGACTTTCCTGGGGAGCTGTTTTTT.

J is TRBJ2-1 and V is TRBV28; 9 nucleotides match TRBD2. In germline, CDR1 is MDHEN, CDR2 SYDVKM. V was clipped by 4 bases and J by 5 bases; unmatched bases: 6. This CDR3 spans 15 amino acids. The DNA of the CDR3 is TGTGCCAGCAGTTCAGGACTAGCGTACCACAATGAGCAGTTCTTC. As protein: CASSSGLAYHNEQFF.